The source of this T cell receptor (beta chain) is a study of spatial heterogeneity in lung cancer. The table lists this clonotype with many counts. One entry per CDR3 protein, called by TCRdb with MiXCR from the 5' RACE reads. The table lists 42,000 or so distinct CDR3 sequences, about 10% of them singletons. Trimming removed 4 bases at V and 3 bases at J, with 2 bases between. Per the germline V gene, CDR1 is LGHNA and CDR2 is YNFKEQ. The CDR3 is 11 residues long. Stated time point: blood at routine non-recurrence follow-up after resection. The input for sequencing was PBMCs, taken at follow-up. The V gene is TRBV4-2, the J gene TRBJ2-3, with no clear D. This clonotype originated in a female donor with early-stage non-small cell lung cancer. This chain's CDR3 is CASSLTDTQYF. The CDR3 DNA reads TGTGCCAGCAGCCTGACAGATACGCAGTATTTT.